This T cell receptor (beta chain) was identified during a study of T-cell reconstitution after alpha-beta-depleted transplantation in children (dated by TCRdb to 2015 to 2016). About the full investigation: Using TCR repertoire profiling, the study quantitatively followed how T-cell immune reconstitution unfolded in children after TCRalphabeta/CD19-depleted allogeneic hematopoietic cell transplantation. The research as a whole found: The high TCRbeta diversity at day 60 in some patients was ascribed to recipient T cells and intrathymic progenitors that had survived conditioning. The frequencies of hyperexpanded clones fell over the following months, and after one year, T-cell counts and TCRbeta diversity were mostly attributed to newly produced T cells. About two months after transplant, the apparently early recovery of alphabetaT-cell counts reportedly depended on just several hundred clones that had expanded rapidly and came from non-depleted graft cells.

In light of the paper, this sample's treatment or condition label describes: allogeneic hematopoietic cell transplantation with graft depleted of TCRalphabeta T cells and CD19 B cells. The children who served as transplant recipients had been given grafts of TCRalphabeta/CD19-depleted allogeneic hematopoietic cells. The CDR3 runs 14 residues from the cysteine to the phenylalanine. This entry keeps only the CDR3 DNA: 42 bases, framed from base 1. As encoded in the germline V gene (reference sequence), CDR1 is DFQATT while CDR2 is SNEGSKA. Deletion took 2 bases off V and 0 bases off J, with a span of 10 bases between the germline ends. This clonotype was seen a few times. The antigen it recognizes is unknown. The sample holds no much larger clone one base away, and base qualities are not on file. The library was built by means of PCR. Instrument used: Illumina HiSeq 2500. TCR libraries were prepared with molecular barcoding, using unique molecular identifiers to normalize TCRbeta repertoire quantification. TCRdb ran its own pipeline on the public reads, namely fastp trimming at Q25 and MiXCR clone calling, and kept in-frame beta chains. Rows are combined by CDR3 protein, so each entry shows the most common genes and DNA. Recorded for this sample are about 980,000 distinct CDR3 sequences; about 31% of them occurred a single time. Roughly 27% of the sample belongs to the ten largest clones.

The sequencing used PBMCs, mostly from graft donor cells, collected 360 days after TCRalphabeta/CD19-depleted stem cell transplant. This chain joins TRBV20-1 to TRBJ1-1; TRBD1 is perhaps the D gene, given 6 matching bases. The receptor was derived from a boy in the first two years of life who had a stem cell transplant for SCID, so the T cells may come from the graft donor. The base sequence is TGCAGTGCTAGACCGGGGACAATGAACACTGAAGCTTTCTTT. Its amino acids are CSARPGTMNTEAFF.